The next 18 T cell receptor beta chains were all read from a single sample in a study of T cell responses to AZD1222 COVID-19 vaccine. Libraries were prepared by immunoSEQ multiplex PCR; TCRdb keeps only in-frame clonotypes and omits some of them. The sample lists 90,000 to 120,000 clones, nearly 90% seen once, with about 5% in the top ten. The source was peripheral blood, collected 28 days after the second AZD1222 dose. The receptor set was obtained from an adult who received the AZD1222 COVID-19 vaccine.

The V call is TRBV3-1 (or the pseudogene TRBV3-2), the J call TRBJ2-1; D not certain. There are 16 residues in the CDR3. Trimming took off 2 bases at V and 0 bases at J, with 11 bases between the two ends. Germline V CDR1 and CDR2: LGHDT, YNNKEL (reference sequence). For the CDR3, the DNA is TGTGCCAGCAGCCAAACAGCAGCAAGCTCCTACAATGAGCAGTTCTTC. As protein: CASSQTAASSYNEQFF.

V is TRBV20-1 and J is TRBJ1-2; TRBD1 matches 12 bases. The CDR3 has 18 amino acids. Per the germline V gene, CDR1 is DFQATT and CDR2 is SNEGSKA (reference sequence). V shed 3 bases, J shed 4 bases, and the junction held 15 bases outside the gene matches. CDR3 sequence reads: CSASIPRGQGALGYGYTF. CDR3 DNA sequence: TGCAGTGCTAGTATCCCGAGGGGACAGGGGGCTTTGGGCTATGGCTACACCTTC.

This sequence joins TRBV5-5 and TRBJ2-7; D might be TRBD2 (5 bases). Trimming stripped 4 bases from V and 2 bases from J, with 10 bases between. CDR1 and CDR2 (germline): SGHKS, YYEKEE (reference sequence). This CDR3 region has 13 residues. The CDR3 sequence is CASSPGLTYEQYF. CDR3 DNA sequence: TGTGCCAGCAGCCCGGGGTTGACCTACGAGCAGTACTTC.

The gene calls are TRBV7-9 and TRBJ2-7, with 12 bases that match TRBD2. V was clipped by 2 bases and J by 7 bases; unmatched bases: 6. Germline V gives CDR1 SEHNR, CDR2 FQNEAQ (reference sequence). CDR3 length: 15 amino acids. The CDR3 DNA is TGTGCCAGCAGCTTACAGCCTAGCGGGGGGGAAGAGCAGTACTTC. Protein sequence: CASSLQPSGGEEQYF.

The V and J genes are TRBV5-4 and TRBJ2-1, with D perhaps being TRBD1 or TRBD2 (5 bases each). V was shortened by 3 bases and J by 10 bases, with 23 bases between the two germline ends. This CDR3 has 16 residues. Looked up from germline, CDR1 is SGHNT and CDR2 is YYREEE (reference sequence). DNA of the CDR3: TGTGCCAGCAGCTCGCCCCAGGGACGGCAGTATGGAGAGCAGTTCTTC. Translated, it gives CASSSPQGRQYGEQFF.

This clone was found a few times. The genes are TRBV5-1 and TRBJ2-7; 7 positions match TRBD1. The CDR3 sequence is 15 residues long. The ends lost 0 bases at V and 3 bases at J; junction bases unmatched: 6. Per germline, CDR1 SGHRS and CDR2 YFSETQ. The CDR3 DNA reads TGCGCCAGCAGCTTGGAAGCGGCAGGGGGCTACGAGCAGTACTTC. Translation: CASSLEAAGGYEQYF.

The chain uses TRBV28 and TRBJ2-7; 9 bases agree with TRBD1. Trimming took 2 bases from V and 1 from J; bases not matched to a gene: 3. This CDR3 has 15 residues. Per the germline V gene, CDR1 is MDHEN and CDR2 is SYDVKM. This CDR3 is CASSLEGTGSYEQYF. The CDR3 coding sequence is TGTGCCAGCAGTTTAGAGGGGACAGGGTCCTACGAGCAGTACTTC.

This clone was counted a single time. V usage is TRBV2 and J usage is TRBJ1-4; tentatively, D is TRBD1 (6 bases). Germline CDR1 is SNHLY and CDR2 is FYNNEI. V dropped 6 bases and J dropped 3 bases, with 11 bases sitting between them. The CDR3 spans 14 residues. CDR3 region: CASREQGPNEKLFF. Written as DNA, the CDR3 is TGTGCCAGCAGGGAACAGGGCCCTAATGAAAAACTGTTTTTT.

The gene calls are TRBV9 and TRBJ2-1; TRBD1 aligns across 7 bases. CDR3 length equals 15 residues. Looked up from germline, CDR1 is SGDLS and CDR2 is YYNGEE. V trimming: 0 bases; J trimming: 7 bases; junction bases outside the gene matches: 7. The DNA for the CDR3 is TGTGCCAGCAGCGTAGAGGGACAGCCTTCGAATGAGCAGTTCTTC. It specifies CASSVEGQPSNEQFF. Full variable domain (missing parts from reference TRBV9 and TRBJ2-1): DSGVTQTPKHLITATGQRVTLRCSPRSGDLSVYWYQQSLDQGLQFLIQYYNGEERAKGNILERFSAQQFPDLHSELNLSSLELGDSALYFCASSVEGQPSNEQFFGPGTRLTVL.

The chain combines TRBV5-8 with TRBJ2-1; a weak D match, TRBD1 (5 bases). The ends were cut back, 4 bases at V and 2 bases at J, with 19 bases in the middle. The CDR3 is 17 amino acids. In germline, CDR1 is SGHTS, CDR2 YDEGEE. CDR3 sequence reads: CASSLHWGRNPYNEQFF. In nucleotides, the CDR3 is TGTGCCAGCAGCCTCCACTGGGGCAGGAACCCCTACAATGAGCAGTTCTTC.

The rearrangement uses TRBV28 and TRBJ1-5; no clear D gene. Trimming took 6 bases from V and 0 from J, leaving 6 bases between them. Germline-derived CDR1 and CDR2 are MDHEN and SYDVKM. The CDR3 extends over 13 amino acids. The CDR3 coding sequence is TGTGCCAGCAGATATGGTAGCAATCAGCCCCAGCATTTT. It is translated as CASRYGSNQPQHF.

The J gene is TRBJ1-2, the V gene TRBV3-1 (or the pseudogene TRBV3-2); a possible D gene is TRBD1 (6 bases). CDR3 length: 12 amino acids. With 5 bases removed from V and 4 bases from J, the gap between germline ends came to 8 bases. Germline V gives CDR1 LGHDT, CDR2 YNNKEL (reference sequence). The CDR3 bases are TGTGCCAGCAGCACGACAGGCTATGGCTACACCTTC. As protein: CASSTTGYGYTF.

The chain couples TRBV28 to TRBJ1-1; perhaps TRBD1 as D (6 bases). Trimming cost V 9 bases and J 4 bases, with 12 bases left between them. The germline gives CDR1 MDHEN, CDR2 SYDVKM. The CDR3 totals 12 residues. The chain's CDR3 is CASQIQGTEAFF. CDR3 sequence (DNA): TGTGCCAGTCAGATACAGGGCACTGAAGCTTTCTTT.

This chain links TRBV6-2 or TRBV6-3 with TRBJ2-7, with 13 bases lining up with TRBD2. The J segment lost 3 bases and the V segment lost 4 bases, leaving 6 bases of the junction unmatched. The CDR3 runs to 16 residues. The germline CDR1 and CDR2 sequences are MNHEY and SVGEGT. The CDR3 DNA follows: TGTGCCAGCAGTTCCCTACTAGCGGGGGGGATCTACGAGCAGTACTTC. Translation: CASSSLLAGGIYEQYF.

The gene calls are TRBV30 and TRBJ1-2, with a tentative D call TRBD1 (5 bases). The CDR3 length is 13 residues. CDR1 is GTSNPN and CDR2 is SVGIG in the germline V gene (reference sequence). Trimming pared 1 base from V and 5 bases from J, leaving 11 bases between. The CDR3 sequence: CAWSEGKGYGYTF. In nucleotides, the CDR3 is TGTGCCTGGAGTGAGGGCAAGGGGTATGGCTACACCTTC.

The gene calls are TRBV3-1 (or the pseudogene TRBV3-2) and TRBJ1-3; D unclear. Germline V gives CDR1 LGHDT, CDR2 YNNKEL (reference sequence). V was pared by 3 bases and J by 8 bases, with 11 bases between. There are 13 residues in the CDR3. DNA of the CDR3: TGTGCCAGCAGCCACTCCTGGGGAGACACCATATATTTT. Its protein product is CASSHSWGDTIYF.

This clone was counted a single time. The J gene is TRBJ1-1, the V gene TRBV7-6; maybe TRBD1 (6 bases). This CDR3 is built from 18 residues. V lost 2 bases and J 5 bases, leaving 24 bases between the germline ends. CDR1 SGHVS and CDR2 FNYEAQ come from the germline V gene. Written as DNA, the CDR3 is TGTGCCAGCAGCTTACCGTCGGGCAGGGGAGATTTGGGGACTGAAGCTTTCTTT. Amino acid sequence: CASSLPSGRGDLGTEAFF.

The CDR3 DNA is TGTGCCAGCAGTTCCCGGACAGGCCTAAGGGGCTACACCTTC. Protein product: CASSSRTGLRGYTF. The chain carries TRBV27 and TRBJ1-2, with TRBD1 matching 7 bases. This CDR3 has 14 residues. Trimming at V came to 4 bases and at J to 8 bases, leaving 10 bases not matched to a gene. Germline lookup yields CDR1 MNHEY and CDR2 SMNVEV (reference sequence).